Shown below are 31 T cell receptor beta chains from a single sample sequenced in a study of cytomegalovirus exposure and HLA in healthy donors (TCRdb year 2017). The method was the immunoSEQ multiplex PCR assay. As stored in TCRdb, this immuneACCESS dataset retains in-frame rearrangements with V and J assigned. A fraction of the clones does not appear; measured against another copy, unresolved V genes explain less than half of the discrepancy, and the remainder lacks a known reason. The sample table records 70,000 or so clones; approximately 94% of these occur just once. The ten largest clonotypes hold 1% of the sample. Material: PBMCs. These receptors all stem from a woman younger than 30 in good health and CMV-seronegative.

This chain links TRBV9 with TRBJ2-3; 11 bases fit TRBD2. Germline CDR1 and CDR2: SGDLS and YYNGEE. The ends lost 4 bases at V and 5 bases at J; junction bases unmatched: 6. This CDR3 is built from 15 residues. The CDR3 is CASSPSGGTGDTQYF. The CDR3 DNA sequence: TGTGCCAGCAGCCCTAGCGGGGGGACAGGAGATACGCAGTATTTT.

This clone was found once. The chain combines TRBV6-1 with TRBJ1-2, with D possibly TRBD1 on 5 matching bases. Per germline, CDR1 MNHNS and CDR2 SASEGT. The CDR3 consists of 14 residues. The germline V and J ends were trimmed by 6 bases and 4 bases, with 15 bases remaining between them. DNA of the CDR3: TGTGCCAGCAGGCGGGACGAAACCTTCTATGGCTACACCTTC. Translation gives CASRRDETFYGYTF.

This clone was recorded only once. The rearrangement joins TRBV10-1 to TRBJ2-7; 7 bases line up with TRBD1. Germline CDR1 WNHNN, CDR2 SYGVQD (reference sequence). This CDR3 comprises 13 residues. V was pared by 6 bases and J by 3 bases, with 5 bases of the junction left unmatched. This CDR3 is CASRDRSSYEQYF. The CDR3 nucleotides are TGCGCCAGCAGGGACAGGTCCAGCTACGAGCAGTACTTC.

A few counts support this clone. The gene calls are TRBV5-1 and TRBJ2-4, with D possibly matching TRBD2 (6 bases). This CDR3 comprises 18 residues. V was trimmed by 0 bases and J by 0 bases, leaving 16 bases between them. Looked up from germline, CDR1 is SGHRS and CDR2 is YFSETQ. The CDR3, as DNA: TGCGCCAGCAGCTTGGCCGGGGGAACAGACCTAGCCAAAAACATTCAGTACTTC. Translating gives CASSLAGGTDLAKNIQYF.

This rearrangement joins TRBV10-1 to TRBJ2-1, with D possibly matching TRBD1 (6 bases). The V end lost 4 bases, the J end lost 4 bases, and 8 bases lay between the germline ends. The CDR3 spans 13 residues. CDR1 and CDR2 from the germline V gene are WNHNN and SYGVQD (reference sequence). The CDR3 DNA reads TGCGCCAGCAGTGGAGGGGGTTACAATGAGCAGTTCTTC. Translating gives CASSGGGYNEQFF.

CDR3 residues: CASRPGQQNSPLHF. Written as DNA, the CDR3 is TGTGCCAGCCGGCCGGGACAGCAAAATTCACCCCTCCACTTT. The chain recombines TRBV6-5 with TRBJ1-6, with 7 nucleotides matching TRBD1. Germline V gives CDR1 MNHEY, CDR2 SVGAGI. V was clipped by 8 bases and J by 7 bases; unmatched bases: 8. The CDR3 spans 14 residues.

This clone has a single count. The genes are TRBV29-1 and TRBJ2-1; D gene uncertain. There are 12 residues in the CDR3. CDR1 is SQVTM and CDR2 is ANQGSEA in the germline V gene. With 7 bases removed from V and 7 bases from J, the gap between germline ends came to 14 bases. CDR3 residues: CSALDGLNEQFF. Written as DNA, the CDR3 is TGCAGCGCCCTAGACGGCCTGAATGAGCAGTTCTTC.

The genes are TRBV28 and TRBJ2-1, with 11 bases aligning to TRBD2. Germline CDR1 reads MDHEN; CDR2 reads SYDVKM. V dropped 6 bases and J dropped 4; count of bases not matched to a gene: 5. This CDR3 has 15 residues. This CDR3 reads CASRAGTSGYNEQFF. The CDR3 bases are TGTGCCAGCAGGGCCGGGACTAGCGGTTACAATGAGCAGTTCTTC.

The chain has TRBV6-6 and TRBJ2-1, with D possibly matching TRBD2 (5 bases). Trimming took off 7 bases at V and 4 bases at J, with 11 bases between the two ends. Germline V gene lookup returns CDR1 MNHNY and CDR2 SVGAGI (reference sequence). The CDR3 contains 13 residues. DNA of the CDR3: TGTGCCAGCAAGGACTCCGAATACAATGAGCAGTTCTTC. Protein product: CASKDSEYNEQFF.

The chain employs TRBV7-9 and TRBJ2-5; no definite D call. The CDR3 covers 15 residues. V lost 1 base and J 2 bases, leaving 11 bases between the germline ends. Germline V gene sequence: CDR1 SEHNR, CDR2 FQNEAQ (reference sequence). The CDR3 here is CASSLVVLGQETQYF. The CDR3 coding sequence is TGTGCCAGCAGCTTAGTGGTTCTCGGGCAAGAGACCCAGTACTTC.

The gene calls are TRBV7-6 and TRBJ1-3; 10 bases fit TRBD1. The germline V gene has CDR1 SGHVS and CDR2 FNYEAQ. There are 14 residues in the CDR3. V lost 3 bases to trimming and J lost 4 bases; unmatched junction nucleotides: 0. CDR3 sequence: CASSLTGGGNTIYF. The CDR3 bases are TGTGCCAGCAGCTTGACAGGGGGCGGAAACACCATATATTTT.

The chain joins TRBV10-1 to TRBJ2-2; perhaps TRBD2 as D (7 bases). Germline assignment: CDR1 WNHNN and CDR2 SYGVQD (reference sequence). This CDR3 has 16 residues. Trimming shortened V by 7 bases and J by 7 bases, and 22 bases separated the two germline ends. The CDR3: CASMTGLVRVHGELFF. CDR3 DNA sequence: TGCGCCAGCATGACAGGACTAGTAAGGGTCCACGGGGAGCTGTTTTTT.

The chain employs TRBV25-1 and TRBJ2-7; 7 bases line up with TRBD2. Per the germline V gene, CDR1 is MGHDK and CDR2 is SYGVNS. Losses at the gene ends were 6 bases for V and 2 bases for J; bases not matched to a gene: 16. The CDR3 spans 17 residues. CDR3 region: CASSPPSGLAEPYEQYF. The CDR3 coding sequence is TGTGCCAGCAGCCCCCCTTCTGGCCTAGCGGAGCCCTACGAGCAGTACTTC.

This clone was seen once. The J gene is TRBJ2-7, the V gene TRBV6-6; 7 bases fit TRBD1. There are 15 residues in the CDR3. V shed 0 bases and J 2 bases; nucleotides not matched to a gene: 4. Germline V CDR1 and CDR2: MNHNY, SVGAGI (reference sequence). The CDR3 reads CASSYSGTATYEQYF. CDR3 nucleotides: TGTGCCAGCAGTTACTCCGGGACAGCAACCTACGAGCAGTACTTC.

This chain connects TRBV14 to TRBJ2-5, with D possibly being TRBD2 (5 bases). This CDR3 contains 15 residues. Germline CDR1 reads SGHDN; CDR2 reads FVKESK. Trimming removed 0 bases at V and 4 bases at J, with 12 bases between. The CDR3 sequence is CASSQDRASGETQYF. The CDR3 bases are TGTGCCAGCAGCCAAGATCGGGCCAGCGGAGAGACCCAGTACTTC.

The chain couples TRBV12-5 to TRBJ1-2; TRBD1 is a possible D gene (6 bases). V lost 0 bases, J lost 6 bases, and 14 bases lay in between. This CDR3 contains 15 residues. Germline V gene lookup returns CDR1 LGHNT and CDR2 FRNRAP. The CDR3 coding sequence is TGTGCTAGTGGTTTGGTAACTTCGGGGGGGCATGGCTACACCTTC. This gives the protein CASGLVTSGGHGYTF. The whole variable domain, filled in from reference TRBV12-5 and TRBJ1-2, reads DARVTQTPRHKVTEMGQEVTMRCQPILGHNTVFWYRQTMMQGLELLAYFRNRAPLDDSGMPKDRFSAEMPDATLATLKIQPSEPRDSAVYFCASGLVTSGGHGYTFGSGTRLTVV.

This chain connects TRBV28 to TRBJ1-1; a weak D match, TRBD1 (5 bases). CDR3 length: 14 residues. V was trimmed by 4 bases and J by 8 bases, leaving 17 bases between them. In germline, CDR1 is MDHEN, CDR2 SYDVKM. CDR3 in amino acids: CASSSTPGRAEAFF. CDR3 nucleotides: TGTGCCAGCAGTTCGACCCCGGGCAGGGCCGAAGCTTTCTTT.

The chain is built from TRBV14 and TRBJ1-3, with D perhaps TRBD1 (5 bases). Trimming removed 0 bases from V and 1 base from J, with 10 bases in between. This CDR3 comprises 16 residues. Germline V gene lookup returns CDR1 SGHDN and CDR2 FVKESK. CDR3 residues: CASSQDQDTSGNTIYF. The CDR3 nucleotides are TGTGCCAGCAGCCAAGACCAGGACACATCTGGAAACACCATATATTTT.

J is TRBJ1-5 and V is TRBV30, with 9 bases fitting TRBD1. The CDR3 runs to 14 residues. Germline lookup yields CDR1 GTSNPN and CDR2 SVGIG (reference sequence). The V gene end was trimmed by 4 bases and the J gene end by 4 bases; junction bases not matched to a gene: 5. The CDR3 DNA follows: TGTGCCTGGACCATTGGACAGGGGAATCAGCCCCAGCATTTT. As protein: CAWTIGQGNQPQHF.

The chain links TRBV27 to TRBJ2-5; 8 bases agree with TRBD1. The V and J ends lost 9 bases and 1 base, in that order; junction bases with no gene match: 1. The CDR3 consists of 12 residues. The germline V gene encodes CDR1 MNHEY and CDR2 SMNVEV (reference sequence). The CDR3 bases are TGTGCCAGTGGACAGGGCCAAGAGACCCAGTACTTC. Its translation: CASGQGQETQYF.

CDR3 in amino acids: CASSFQGSDTQYF. CDR3 nucleotide sequence: TGTGCCAGCAGCTTTCAGGGCTCAGATACGCAGTATTTT. The V call is TRBV5-5, the J call TRBJ2-3, with D tentatively TRBD1 (5 bases). CDR1 is SGHKS and CDR2 is YYEKEE in the germline V gene (reference sequence). V was clipped by 2 bases and J by 4 bases, with 8 bases between them. The CDR3 length is 13 residues. Together with reference TRBV5-5 and TRBJ2-3, the CDR3 gives the full variable domain: DAGVTQSPTHLIKTRGQQVTLRCSPISGHKSVSWYQQVLGQGPQFIFQYYEKEERGRGNFPDRFSARQFPNYSSELNVNALLLGDSALYLCASSFQGSDTQYFGPGTRLTVL.

V is TRBV5-1 and J is TRBJ2-5; 7 nucleotides align to TRBD1. Germline CDR1 is SGHRS and CDR2 is YFSETQ. The CDR3 covers 15 residues. The V gene end was trimmed by 2 bases and the J gene end by 3 bases; junction bases not matched to a gene: 7. The CDR3 DNA reads as TGCGCCAGCAGCTTCGAGACAGGGTGTAAAGAGACCCAGTACTTC. Protein product: CASSFETGCKETQYF.

CDR3 loop: CASSPKRGEETQYF. CDR3 DNA: TGTGCCAGCAGCCCCAAGCGGGGAGAGGAGACCCAGTACTTC. The J gene is TRBJ2-5, the V gene TRBV9; 7 bases match TRBD2. There are 14 residues in the CDR3. CDR1 SGDLS and CDR2 YYNGEE come from the germline V gene. The J segment lost 5 bases and the V segment lost 4 bases, leaving 8 bases of the junction unmatched.

The genes are TRBV7-2 and TRBJ2-5, with a weak D call TRBD2 (6 bases). There are 14 residues in the CDR3. Germline CDR1 SGHTA, CDR2 FQGNSA. The V end lost 6 bases, the J end lost 5 bases, and 16 bases lay between the germline ends. The CDR3 coding sequence is TGTGCCAGCAGTCTAGCCCCGGGAGTGGAGACCCAGTACTTC. It encodes CASSLAPGVETQYF.

V usage is TRBV19 and J usage is TRBJ1-1; 7 nucleotides line up with TRBD1. The length of the CDR3 is 13 residues. V lost 9 bases and J lost 2; bases outside the gene matches: 6. Germline V gives CDR1 LNHDA, CDR2 SQIVND (reference sequence). The CDR3 DNA reads as TGTGCCAGCGAAGCAGGGGGTAACACTGAAGCTTTCTTT. Translated: CASEAGGNTEAFF.

The V call is TRBV6-6, the J call TRBJ1-2, with a weak D call TRBD1 (5 bases). This CDR3 region has 15 residues. V lost 4 bases, J lost 5 bases, and 17 bases lay in between. Germline V gene data show CDR1 as MNHNY and CDR2 as SVGAGI (reference sequence). The CDR3 DNA reads TGTGCCAGCAGTTCCCTCATACGGTCAGGGTATGGCTACACCTTC. Amino acids: CASSSLIRSGYGYTF.

This clone was seen more than once but under ten times. CDR3 sequence (DNA): TGTGCCAGCAGTCAAGGGCAGGGGTCCCAAGAGACCCAGTACTTC. This codes for CASSQGQGSQETQYF. The chain links TRBV6-4 to TRBJ2-5; D possibly corresponds to TRBD1 (6 bases). V shed 5 bases and J shed 1 base, with 14 bases lying between them. The CDR3 is 15 amino acids. The germline CDR1 and CDR2 sequences are MRHNA and SNTAGT.

The chain recombines TRBV5-1 with TRBJ2-3; D is perhaps TRBD1 (5 bases). Trimming removed 2 bases from V and 0 bases from J, with 16 bases in between. The CDR3 covers 17 residues. CDR1 and CDR2 (germline): SGHRS, YFSETQ. CDR3 sequence: CASSFLRVGASTDTQYF. Written as DNA, the CDR3 is TGCGCCAGCAGCTTCCTCCGGGTAGGGGCTAGCACAGATACGCAGTATTTT.

The chain combines TRBV28 with TRBJ2-1, with 11 bases lining up with TRBD2. The CDR3 is 13 amino acids. Germline trimming cut 7 bases from V and 10 bases from J; bases unmatched to any gene: 6. Germline CDR1 and CDR2: MDHEN and SYDVKM. This chain's CDR3 is CASTTRLAGEQFF. The CDR3 DNA reads TGTGCCAGCACCACCCGACTAGCGGGAGAGCAGTTCTTC. Full variable domain (remainder filled in from reference TRBV28 and TRBJ2-1): DVKVTQSSRYLVKRTGEKVFLECVQDMDHENMFWYRQDPGLGLRLIYFSYDVKMKEKGDIPEGYSVSREKKERFSLILESASTNQTSMYLCASTTRLAGEQFFGPGTRLTVL.

J is TRBJ1-2 and V is TRBV29-1, with D perhaps TRBD1 (5 bases). This CDR3 region has 14 residues. Germline V gene sequence: CDR1 SQVTM, CDR2 ANQGSEA. V was shortened by 2 bases and J by 4 bases, with 14 bases between the two germline ends. The CDR3: CSVERGTRGYGYTF. In nucleotides, the CDR3 is TGCAGCGTTGAAAGGGGAACACGAGGCTATGGCTACACCTTC. Full variable domain (remainder filled in from reference TRBV29-1 and TRBJ1-2): SAVISQKPSRDICQRGTSLTIQCQVDSQVTMMFWYRQQPGQSLTLIATANQGSEATYESGFVIDKFPISRPNLTFSTLTVSNMSPEDSSIYLCSVERGTRGYGYTFGSGTRLTVV.

This clone has a single count. V and J are TRBV10-2 and TRBJ2-5; 8 nucleotides align to TRBD1. With 8 bases clipped from V and 5 bases from J, the junction kept 4 bases outside the gene matches. The CDR3 extends over 12 amino acids. Germline V CDR1 and CDR2: WSHSY, SAAADI. The CDR3, as DNA: TGCGCCAGCCCGACAGGGGACGAGACCCAGTACTTC. This sequence encodes CASPTGDETQYF.